What follows is one T cell receptor (beta chain) and its context. Other nucleotide sequences from this sample produce the same CDR3. The method was immunoSEQ multiplex PCR; TCRdb's version includes in-frame clones alone and lacks a portion of them. The data show some 200,000 clones, with 80% to 90% seen just once and about 6% held by the top ten. Germline V gene data show CDR1 as KGHSH and CDR2 as LQKENI. This CDR3 has 13 amino acids. V gave up 3 bases and J gave up 5 bases, with 8 bases separating them. This sample was taken from a study of blood T cell repertoires in COVID-19. Study-wide background: Specimens from acute and convalescent COVID-19 originated in the United States, Italy and Spain. PBMCs, B-cell-depleted T cells, or T cells were the source of the cDNA or gDNA that made up the material.

The clonotype was recovered from a man of 80 years or more with acute or convalescent COVID-19. V usage is TRBV18 and J usage is TRBJ1-5; D unresolved. The specimen was peripheral blood. The CDR3: CASSPLGDQPQHF. In DNA, the CDR3 is TGTGCCAGCTCACCGTTGGGAGATCAGCCCCAGCATTTT.